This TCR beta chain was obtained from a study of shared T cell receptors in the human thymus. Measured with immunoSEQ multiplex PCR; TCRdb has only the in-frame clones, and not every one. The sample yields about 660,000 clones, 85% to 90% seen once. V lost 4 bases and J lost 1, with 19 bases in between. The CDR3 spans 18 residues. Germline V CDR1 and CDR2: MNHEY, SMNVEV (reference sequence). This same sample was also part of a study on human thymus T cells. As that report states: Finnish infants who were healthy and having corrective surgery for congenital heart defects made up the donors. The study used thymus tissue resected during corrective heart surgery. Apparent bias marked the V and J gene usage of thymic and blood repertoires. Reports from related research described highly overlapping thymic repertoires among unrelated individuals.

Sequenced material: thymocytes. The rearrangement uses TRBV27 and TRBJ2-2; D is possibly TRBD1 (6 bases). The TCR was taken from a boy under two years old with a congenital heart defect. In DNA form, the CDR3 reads TGTGCCAGCAGTTACGTCCCTCTCAGAGGGGGGAACACCGGGGAGCTGTTTTTT. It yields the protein CASSYVPLRGGNTGELFF.